The 30 T cell receptor beta chains reported below all come from one sample, sequenced in a study of breast tumors, draining lymph nodes, adjacent tissues. TCRdb re-analysed the multiplex PCR reads in MiXCR, keeping a single row per CDR3 protein. The sample has 190,000 or so distinct CDR3 sequences; around a third are singletons. The lymph nodes were axillary draining lymph nodes from breast cancer patients. Sequencing was carried out using axillary lymph node tissue. The receptors originated from a female donor with breast cancer. Some clones in this sample may be carry-over from other donors' samples.

Notes on this clonotype: A clone one base away is much larger, so this may be a read error. DNA for the CDR3: TGTGCCGGCCAGCCGGGGGGGTCTTACGAGCAGTACTTC. Amino acid sequence: CAGQPGGSYEQYF. The V call is TRBV6-6, the J call TRBJ2-7; 8 positions agree with TRBD2. CDR3 length: 13 residues. J lost 4 bases, V lost 11 bases, and 10 bases had no gene match. Germline CDR1 MNHNY, CDR2 SVGAGI (reference sequence).

This clonotype appeared many times. This chain links TRBV2 with TRBJ2-3; 9 bases fit TRBD2. Germline V CDR1 and CDR2: SNHLY, FYNNEI. The J segment lost 5 bases and the V segment lost 6 bases, leaving 6 bases of the junction unmatched. The CDR3 has 14 residues. This CDR3 is CASSAGGQGDTQYF. In DNA form, the CDR3 reads TGTGCCAGCAGCGCGGGGGGGCAGGGAGATACGCAGTATTTT.

This clonotype was detected many times. Germline and junction disagree at one end, which may indicate a read error. The gene calls are TRBV20-1 and TRBJ2-5; D gene unclear. The length of the CDR3 is 11 residues. CDR1 and CDR2 from the germline V gene are DFQATT and SNEGSKA (reference sequence). CDR3 residues: CSASVQETQSF. The DNA for the CDR3 is TGCAGTGCTAGCGTACAAGAGACCCAGTCCTTC.

This chain joins TRBV4-1 and TRBJ1-6, with 9 positions matching TRBD1. Germline V lookup: CDR1 MGHRA, CDR2 YSYEKL. The CDR3 extends over 15 amino acids. Trimming removed 4 bases from V and 5 bases from J; junction bases left unmatched: 3. CDR3 sequence reads: CASSLGDRDNSPLHF. The CDR3 DNA reads as TGCGCCAGCAGCCTGGGGGACAGGGATAATTCACCCCTCCACTTT.

The rearrangement uses TRBV6-1 and TRBJ1-5; D gene uncertain. CDR1 MNHNS and CDR2 SASEGT come from the germline V gene. This CDR3 spans 14 amino acids. V was pared by 4 bases and J by 0 bases, with 7 bases between. CDR3 bases: TGTGCCAGCAGTGGGGCAGATAGCAATCAGCCCCAGCATTTT. Translated: CASSGADSNQPQHF.

Of note for this clonotype: A read error may explain this, as a much larger clone is one base away. The chain carries TRBV7-2 and TRBJ1-2; TRBD1 is a possible D gene (6 bases). Germline V gives CDR1 SGHTA, CDR2 FQGNSA. The CDR3 covers 15 residues. CDR3 region: CASSPPGGGRRGYPF. The CDR3 coding sequence is TGTGCCAGCAGCCCTCCGGGAGGCGGCCGCAGGGGCTACCCCTTC.

About this clonotype itself: The germline gene is not matched at one end of the junction; a read error may be the cause. The V and J genes are TRBV9 and TRBJ1-5; TRBD1 matches 7 bases. The CDR3 is 16 amino acids. Germline V CDR1 and CDR2: SGDLS, YYNGEE. CDR3 bases: TGTGCCAGCAGCGTAGAGGGGGCTTCCTACAATGAGCCCCAGCATTTT. It codes for CASSVEGASYNEPQHF. Using reference TRBV9 and TRBJ1-5 for the parts outside the CDR3, the full variable domain is DSGVTQTPKHLITATGQRVTLRCSPRSGDLSVYWYQQSLDQGLQFLIQYYNGEERAKGNILERFSAQQFPDLHSELNLSSLELGDSALYFCASSVEGASYNEPQHFGDGTRLSIL.

As for this clonotype: Given a much more abundant clone one base away, this may be a read error. J is TRBJ2-5 and V is TRBV30, with 9 bases lining up with TRBD2. Germline V CDR1 and CDR2: GTSNPN, SVGIG (reference sequence). The CDR3 runs 14 residues. Here the CDR3 reads CTWSVGLAVETQYF. CDR3 DNA sequence: TGTACCTGGAGTGTGGGACTAGCTGTGGAGACCCAGTACTTC. Together with reference TRBV30 and TRBJ2-5, the CDR3 gives the full variable domain: SQTIHQWPATLVQPVGSPLSLECTVEGTSNPNLYWYRQAAGRGLQLLFYSVGIGQISSEVPQNLSASRPQDRQFILSSKKLLLSDSGFYLCTWSVGLAVETQYFGPGTRLLVL.

This clonotype has only a few counts. This could be a read error, since a much larger clone is one nucleotide away. The V and J genes are TRBV20-1 and TRBJ2-7; 11 bases align to TRBD1. V lost 3 bases, J lost 1 base, and 5 bases stayed unmatched. Germline values: CDR1 DFQATT, CDR2 SNEGSKA (reference sequence). The CDR3 contains 15 residues. CDR3 protein: CSASSGTGGSYEQYF. CDR3 bases: TGCAGTGCTAGCTCCGGGACAGGGGGTTCCTACGAGCAGTACTTC.

Turning to this clonotype: This may be a read error, as it is one base from a much larger clone. The chain has TRBV5-1 and TRBJ1-5; TRBD1 agrees at 7 bases. This CDR3 comprises 14 residues. Looked up from germline, CDR1 is SGHRS and CDR2 is YFSETQ. The CDR3 region has the DNA TGCGCCAGCAGCATTGGAACAGGGGATCACCCCCAGCATTTT. As protein: CASSIGTGDHPQHF.

This clonotype was seen repeatedly, ten times or more. The J gene is TRBJ2-3, the V gene TRBV7-2; no firm D call. Looked up from germline, CDR1 is SGHTA and CDR2 is FQGNSA. V was clipped by 6 bases and J by 3 bases, with 7 bases between them. This CDR3 is 12 amino acids long. This chain's CDR3 is CASRSATDTQYF. In nucleotides, the CDR3 is TGTGCCAGCAGATCGGCGACAGATACGCAGTATTTT.

This clonotype was counted many times. One end of the junction is discordant with germline, which a read error may explain. CDR3 protein: CAASDWGQGVTGELFF. In DNA form, the CDR3 reads TGTGCCGCCAGTGATTGGGGACAGGGGGTTACCGGGGAGCTGTTTTTT. The rearrangement joins TRBV24-1 to TRBJ2-2; 11 bases line up with TRBD1. CDR3 length equals 16 residues. In germline, CDR1 is KGHDR, CDR2 SFDVKD.

The table lists this clonotype with a few counts. The chain carries TRBV15 and TRBJ1-1, with D hard to call. The CDR3 has 13 amino acids. Germline CDR1 is LNHNV and CDR2 is YYDKDF (reference sequence). Trimming cost V 1 base and J 0 bases, with 3 bases left between them. CDR3 protein: CATSRGLNTEAFF. In nucleotides, the CDR3 is TGTGCCACCAGCAGAGGACTGAACACTGAAGCTTTCTTT.

This chain's CDR3 is CASRGTGDGYTF. The CDR3 region has the DNA TGTGCCAGCAGGGGGACAGGGGATGGCTACACCTTC. The V and J genes are TRBV2 and TRBJ1-2, with TRBD1 matching over 10 bases. The germline V gene encodes CDR1 SNHLY and CDR2 FYNNEI. Losses at the gene ends were 6 bases for V and 6 bases for J; bases not matched to a gene: 1. The CDR3 is made up of 12 amino acids.

A word on this clonotype: Germline is not matched at one junction end, which may reflect a read error. The DNA for the CDR3 is TGCAGTGCTAACCCCCCCTCGGGACTCCCTCGAGAGACCCAATACTTC. This codes for CSANPPSGLPRETQYF. This chain uses TRBV20-1 with TRBJ2-5; tentatively, D is TRBD2 (6 bases). Per the germline V gene, CDR1 is DFQATT and CDR2 is SNEGSKA (reference sequence). The CDR3 covers 16 residues.

The V gene is TRBV2, the J gene TRBJ1-5; D unresolved. The CDR3 has 16 amino acids. V was cut by 0 bases and J by 7 bases, with 16 bases left in between. Germline lookup yields CDR1 SNHLY and CDR2 FYNNEI. The CDR3 DNA sequence: TGTGCCAGCAGTGAAGCGCTTCTAGGGTCGGGCCAGCCCCAGCATTTT. Residues: CASSEALLGSGQPQHF.

This clonotype showed up many times. The chain uses TRBV6-4 and TRBJ1-2; D is perhaps TRBD1 (6 bases). V shed 7 bases and J shed 4 bases, with 16 bases lying between them. The germline V gene has CDR1 MRHNA and CDR2 SNTAGT. The CDR3 spans 14 residues. In nucleotides, the CDR3 is TGTGCCAGCACCTTAGAAAGGACAGTCTATGGCTACACCTTC. It yields the protein CASTLERTVYGYTF.

This clonotype was detected a few times. A read error may be the cause here, since a much bigger clone is one base away. V usage is TRBV5-8 and J usage is TRBJ1-2; 7 bases map to TRBD1. With 4 bases clipped from V and 3 bases from J, the junction kept 9 bases outside the gene matches. Germline CDR1 is SGHTS and CDR2 is YDEGEE. This CDR3 region has 15 residues. CDR3 coding DNA: TGTGCCAGCAGCCCTGGGACAGCGGGCGACTATGGCTACACCTTC. Its translation: CASSPGTAGDYGYTF.

This clonotype occurred many times. V gene TRBV4-2 combines with J gene TRBJ2-7; D may be TRBD2 (8 bases). The CDR3 sequence is 16 residues long. The V end was cut by 4 bases, the J end by 3 bases, with 19 bases between. Germline V gene sequence: CDR1 LGHNA, CDR2 YNFKEQ. The CDR3 DNA is TGTGCCAGCAGCCCCGCGGGGGGACAGCAAATCTACGAGCAGTACTTC. This gives the protein CASSPAGGQQIYEQYF.

Comments on this clonotype: At one of its ends the junction is not consistent with the germline gene, which may arise from a read error. The chain combines TRBV9 with TRBJ2-6; the match to TRBD2 covers 8 bases. The CDR3 totals 17 residues. CDR1 is SGDLS and CDR2 is YYNGEE in the germline V gene. The CDR3 protein is CASSVAFGGAGANALTF. CDR3 coding DNA: TGTGCCAGCAGCGTCGCTTTCGGGGGGGCTGGGGCCAACGCCCTGACTTTC.

This clonotype was seen ten or more times. The gene calls are TRBV11-2 and TRBJ2-1; weak D call: TRBD2 (5 bases). V shed 4 bases and J shed 0 bases, with 16 bases lying between them. This CDR3 has 17 amino acids. In germline, CDR1 is SGHAT, CDR2 FQNNGV. This CDR3 is CASSSSGVGSSYNEQFF. DNA for the CDR3: TGTGCCAGCAGCTCCTCCGGGGTGGGGAGCTCCTACAATGAGCAGTTCTTC.

This clonotype was detected many times. The gene calls are TRBV29-1 and TRBJ2-6; TRBD1 might be the D (5 bases). The germline V gene encodes CDR1 SQVTM and CDR2 ANQGSEA. Trimming left V 4 bases short and J 0 bases short, with 10 bases between. The CDR3 extends over 15 amino acids. This chain's CDR3 is CSVVQGNSGANVLTF. The CDR3 DNA reads as TGCAGCGTTGTTCAGGGCAACTCTGGGGCCAACGTCCTGACTTTC.

This clonotype has ten or more counts. The chain recombines TRBV7-8 with TRBJ2-2; D possibly corresponds to TRBD2 (5 bases). V shed 5 bases and J shed 8 bases, with 9 bases lying between them. Per the germline V gene, CDR1 is SGHVS and CDR2 is FQNEAQ. The CDR3 length is 12 residues. CDR3 amino acids: CASSPPGGELFF. The CDR3 nucleotides are TGTGCCAGCAGCCCCCCGGGAGGGGAGCTGTTTTTT. The whole variable domain, filled in from reference TRBV7-8 and TRBJ2-2, reads GAGVSQSPRYKVAKRGQDVALRCDPISGHVSLFWYQQALGQGPEFLTYFQNEAQLDKSGLPSDRFFAERPEGSVSTLKIQRTQQEDSAVYLCASSPPGGELFFGEGSRLTVL.

This clonotype was seen a few times. This chain connects TRBV5-1 to TRBJ1-1, with 7 bases aligning to TRBD1. With V trimmed by 3 bases and J by 4 bases, 3 bases remained unmatched. CDR1 is SGHRS, CDR2 YFSETQ, per germline. CDR3 length equals 13 residues. The CDR3 nucleotides read TGCGCCAGCAGCTCCTCAGGGGGCACTGAAGCTTTCTTT. The encoded protein is CASSSSGGTEAFF.

This clonotype came up a few times. A much larger clone sits a single nucleotide away, making a read error possible. Because the CDR3 is missing its conserved closing phenylalanine or tryptophan, this is likely a read error. The chain is built from TRBV9 and TRBJ2-7, with a tentative D call TRBD1 (6 bases). The CDR3 consists of 13 residues. Germline loops: CDR1 SGDLS, CDR2 YYNGEE. V dropped 4 bases and J dropped 4 bases, with 12 bases sitting between them. In DNA, the CDR3 is TGTGCCAGCAGCCCAACTGGACAGTACGAGCAGTACTCC. Amino acid sequence: CASSPTGQYEQYS.

This clonotype occurred many times. The chain is built from TRBV3-1 and TRBJ2-6, with 7 bases that match TRBD1. Germline V CDR1 and CDR2: LGHDT, YNNKEL (reference sequence). Losses at the gene ends were 4 bases for V and 0 bases for J; bases not matched to a gene: 6. This CDR3 is 17 amino acids long. CDR3 sequence (DNA): TGTGCCAGCAGCCGTACAGGGGTGAACTCTGGGGCCAACGTCCTGACTTTC. The encoded protein is CASSRTGVNSGANVLTF.

This clonotype was detected many times. This rearrangement joins TRBV5-1 to TRBJ1-2; perhaps TRBD1 as D (6 bases). Germline lookup yields CDR1 SGHRS and CDR2 YFSETQ. The V end was cut by 3 bases, the J end by 5 bases, with 17 bases between. The CDR3 is made up of 15 amino acids. The CDR3 DNA sequence: TGCGCCAGCAGCTCCCTCACGGCAGGGGAGTATGGCTACACCTTC. It codes for CASSSLTAGEYGYTF.

This clonotype was seen ten or more times. The chain employs TRBV24-1 and TRBJ2-1; D unresolved. CDR1 is KGHDR and CDR2 is SFDVKD in the germline V gene. Trimming shortened V by 3 bases and J by 7 bases, and 9 bases separated the two germline ends. The CDR3 contains 13 residues. The CDR3 DNA reads TGTGCCACCAGTGATAGTGACCGAAATGAGCAGTTCTTC. This codes for CATSDSDRNEQFF.

This chain links TRBV5-1 with TRBJ1-1, with D tentatively TRBD1 (6 bases). With 2 bases removed from V and 0 bases from J, the gap between germline ends came to 14 bases. CDR3 size: 16 residues. Germline V CDR1 and CDR2: SGHRS, YFSETQ. The CDR3 DNA reads as TGCGCCAGCAGCTTTACCACAGGGTCCCTGAACACTGAAGCTTTCTTT. It translates to CASSFTTGSLNTEAFF.

This clonotype was seen ten or more times. The gene calls are TRBV20-1 and TRBJ2-2; 8 bases match TRBD1. V trimming: 0 bases; J trimming: 6 bases; junction bases outside the gene matches: 3. There are 14 residues in the CDR3. Per the germline V gene, CDR1 is DFQATT and CDR2 is SNEGSKA (reference sequence). The CDR3 sequence is CSARDWTGPGELFF. CDR3 sequence (DNA): TGCAGTGCTAGAGATTGGACAGGGCCCGGGGAGCTGTTTTTT.